This T cell receptor beta chain comes out of a study of T cell responses to AZD1222 COVID-19 vaccine. General observations from the study: Spike-wide coverage was observed for vaccine-associated CD4 TCRs, with dominant responses at 160-218 and 743-854. Sampling that yielded the repertoires occurred only after the peak T cell response.

Measured with immunoSEQ multiplex PCR; TCRdb has only the in-frame clones, and not every one. This table has some 150,000 clones, more than 90% appearing once. The CDR3 runs to 13 residues. Trimming took 3 bases from V and 5 from J, leaving 11 bases between them. CDR1 and CDR2 from the germline V gene are MDHEN and SYDVKM. About this clone: The antigen is undetermined.

Specimen: peripheral blood, collected 28 days after the second AZD1222 dose. This TCR derives from an adult who received the AZD1222 COVID-19 vaccine. This sequence joins TRBV28 and TRBJ2-7, with unresolved D. The CDR3 coding sequence is TGTGCCAGCAGTTTCAGCATTCCGCACGAGCAGTACTTC. Protein: CASSFSIPHEQYF.